This T cell receptor (beta chain) was recorded in a study of T cells in Graves' hyperthyroidism and ophthalmopathy. Pregnant or lactating patients were excluded, as were those with uncontrolled infection or other autoimmune disease. Study results and limitations: Progression to ophthalmopathy was predicted a median of roughly 6.8 months early. Blood also showed most of the thyroid clonotypes that were expanded above 0.001.

RNA transcripts were the template for amplifying TCR beta CDR3 regions. The HTBI primer set drove a first-round RT-PCR of the TCR CDR3. TCRdb used MiXCR to reprocess the multiplex PCR reads, holding one entry per CDR3 protein. The data hold fewer than 650,000 distinct CDR3 sequences, with 14% observed a single time. A few counts support this clonotype. Its target is unknown. V shed 2 bases and J 6 bases; nucleotides not matched to a gene: 1. The CDR3 spans 13 residues. CDR1 is MDHEN and CDR2 is SYDVKM in the germline V gene. The rearrangement joins TRBV28 to TRBJ2-4, with 7 nucleotides matching TRBD2. The sequence derives from a woman between 18 and 30 years old with Graves' ophthalmopathy. The specimen sequenced was blood. CDR3 bases: TGTGCCAGCAGTTTAGCGGGAGCAAACATTCAGTACTTC. Its translation is CASSLAGANIQYF.